This T cell receptor beta chain was recovered during a study of T cell responses to AZD1222 COVID-19 vaccine. On this clone: Other DNA sequences in this specimen translate into the identical CDR3.

Data came from immunoSEQ multiplex PCR; TCRdb stores just in-frame clones and leaves some out. The repertoire holds 170,000 or so clones, approximately 86% seen once, with around 2.6% in the top ten. The sequencing here drew on peripheral blood, taken on day 0 of AZD1222 vaccination. The sequence was collected from an adult in good health.

The CDR3 DNA sequence: TGCGCCAGCAGCTTGGGAAGGGGAACTAATGAAAAACTGTTTTTT. Amino acids: CASSLGRGTNEKLFF. V gene TRBV5-1 combines with J gene TRBJ1-4; D is perhaps TRBD1 (5 bases). V was trimmed by 0 bases and J by 1 base, leaving 7 bases between them. CDR1 is SGHRS, CDR2 YFSETQ, per germline. The CDR3 runs to 15 residues. Filled out from reference TRBV5-1 and TRBJ1-4, the complete variable domain reads KAGVTQTPRYLIKTRGQQVTLSCSPISGHRSVSWYQQTPGQGLQFLFEYFSETQRNKGNFPGRFSGRQFSNSRSEMNVSTLELGDSALYLCASSLGRGTNEKLFFGSGTQLSVL.